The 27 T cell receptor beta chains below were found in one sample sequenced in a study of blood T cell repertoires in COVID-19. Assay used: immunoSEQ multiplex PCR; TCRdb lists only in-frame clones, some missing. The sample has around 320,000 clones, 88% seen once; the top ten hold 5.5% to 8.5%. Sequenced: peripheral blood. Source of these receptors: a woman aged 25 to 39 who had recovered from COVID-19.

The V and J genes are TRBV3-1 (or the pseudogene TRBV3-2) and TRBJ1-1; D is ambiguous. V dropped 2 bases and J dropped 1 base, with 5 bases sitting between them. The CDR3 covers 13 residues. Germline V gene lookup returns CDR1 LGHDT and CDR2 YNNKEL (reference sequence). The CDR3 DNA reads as TGTGCCAGCAGCCAATCCAGGAACACTGAAGCTTTCTTT. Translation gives CASSQSRNTEAFF.

CDR3 region: CASGRGDYEQYF. In DNA, the CDR3 is TGTGCCAGCGGCCGGGGGGACTACGAGCAGTACTTC. The rearrangement joins TRBV5-5 to TRBJ2-7; 7 positions agree with TRBD2. V was pared by 7 bases and J by 3 bases, with 4 bases of the junction left unmatched. CDR1 and CDR2 (germline): SGHKS, YYEKEE (reference sequence). The CDR3 runs 12 residues.

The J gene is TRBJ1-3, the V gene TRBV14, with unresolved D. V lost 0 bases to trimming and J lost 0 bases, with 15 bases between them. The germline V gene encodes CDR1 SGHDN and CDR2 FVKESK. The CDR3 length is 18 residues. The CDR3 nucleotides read TGTGCCAGCAGCCAAGAGGGAGTTTTAGGCTACTCTGGAAACACCATATATTTT. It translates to CASSQEGVLGYSGNTIYF.

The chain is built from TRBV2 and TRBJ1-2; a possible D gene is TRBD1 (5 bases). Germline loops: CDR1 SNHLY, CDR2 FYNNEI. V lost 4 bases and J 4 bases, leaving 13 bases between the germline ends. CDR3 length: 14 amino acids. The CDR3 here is CASSGYGQGYGYTF. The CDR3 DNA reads TGTGCCAGCAGTGGCTACGGGCAGGGCTATGGCTACACCTTC.

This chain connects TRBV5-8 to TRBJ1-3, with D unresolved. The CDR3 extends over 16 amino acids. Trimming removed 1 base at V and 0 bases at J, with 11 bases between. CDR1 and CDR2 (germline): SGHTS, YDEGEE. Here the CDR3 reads CASSLSSMSSGNTIYF. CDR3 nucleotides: TGTGCCAGCAGCTTGTCATCAATGAGCTCTGGAAACACCATATATTTT.

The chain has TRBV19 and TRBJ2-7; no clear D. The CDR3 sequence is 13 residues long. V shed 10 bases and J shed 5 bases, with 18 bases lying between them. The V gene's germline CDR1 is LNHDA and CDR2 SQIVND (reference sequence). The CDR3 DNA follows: TGTGCCACCAGTTTGGCCTTCACACACGAGCAGTACTTC. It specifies CATSLAFTHEQYF. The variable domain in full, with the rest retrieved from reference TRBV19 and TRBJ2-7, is DGGITQSPKYLFRKEGQNVTLSCEQNLNHDAMYWYRQDPGQGLRLIYYSQIVNDFQKGDIAEGYSVSREKKESFPLTVTSAQKNPTAFYLCATSLAFTHEQYFGPGTRLTVT.

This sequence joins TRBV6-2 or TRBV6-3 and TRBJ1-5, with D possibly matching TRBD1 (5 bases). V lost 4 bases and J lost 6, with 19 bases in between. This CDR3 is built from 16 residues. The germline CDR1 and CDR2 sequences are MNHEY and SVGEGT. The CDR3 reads CASSLARGVSGQPQHF. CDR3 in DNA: TGTGCCAGCAGTTTGGCTAGGGGCGTGAGTGGTCAGCCCCAGCATTTT.

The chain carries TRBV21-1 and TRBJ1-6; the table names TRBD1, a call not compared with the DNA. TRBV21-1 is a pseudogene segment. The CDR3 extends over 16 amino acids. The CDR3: CASSGTPQGDNSPLHF. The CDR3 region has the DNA TGTGCCAGCTCCGGGACACCTCAGGGGGATAATTCACCCCTCCACTTT.

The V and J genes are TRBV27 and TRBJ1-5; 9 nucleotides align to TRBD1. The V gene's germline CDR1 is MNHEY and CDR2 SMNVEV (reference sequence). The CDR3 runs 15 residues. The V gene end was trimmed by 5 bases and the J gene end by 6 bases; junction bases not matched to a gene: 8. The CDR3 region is CASSNWDREVQPQHF. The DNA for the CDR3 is TGTGCCAGCAGTAATTGGGACAGGGAGGTTCAGCCCCAGCATTTT.

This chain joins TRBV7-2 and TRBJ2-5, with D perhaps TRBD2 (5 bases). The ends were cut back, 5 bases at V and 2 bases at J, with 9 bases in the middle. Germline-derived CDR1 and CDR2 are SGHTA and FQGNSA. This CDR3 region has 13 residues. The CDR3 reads CASSRRLQETQYF. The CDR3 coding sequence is TGTGCCAGCAGCCGCCGACTACAAGAGACCCAGTACTTC.

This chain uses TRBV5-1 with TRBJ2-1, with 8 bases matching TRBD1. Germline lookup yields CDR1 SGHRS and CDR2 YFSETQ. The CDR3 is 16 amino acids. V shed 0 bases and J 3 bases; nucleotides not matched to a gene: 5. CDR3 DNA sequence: TGCGCCAGCAGCTTGGTCTCGGGACAGGTCTACAATGAGCAGTTCTTC. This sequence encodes CASSLVSGQVYNEQFF.

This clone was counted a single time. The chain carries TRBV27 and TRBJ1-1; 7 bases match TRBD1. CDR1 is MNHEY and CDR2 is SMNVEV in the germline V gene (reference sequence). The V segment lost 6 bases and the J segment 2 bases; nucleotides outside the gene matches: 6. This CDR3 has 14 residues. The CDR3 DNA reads TGTGCCAGCAGGGGACAGTCCCTAAACACTGAAGCTTTCTTT. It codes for CASRGQSLNTEAFF.

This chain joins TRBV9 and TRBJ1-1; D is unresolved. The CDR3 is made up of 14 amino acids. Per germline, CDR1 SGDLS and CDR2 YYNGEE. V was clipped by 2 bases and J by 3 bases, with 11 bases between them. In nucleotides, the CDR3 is TGTGCCAGCAGCGTGGAGGCTGAGGACACTGAAGCTTTCTTT. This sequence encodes CASSVEAEDTEAFF.

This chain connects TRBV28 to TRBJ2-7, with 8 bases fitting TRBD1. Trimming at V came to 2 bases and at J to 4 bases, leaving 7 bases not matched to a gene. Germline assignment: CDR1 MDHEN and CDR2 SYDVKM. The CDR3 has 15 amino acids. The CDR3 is CASSLQGASQYEQYF. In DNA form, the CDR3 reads TGTGCCAGCAGTTTACAGGGGGCGAGTCAGTACGAGCAGTACTTC.

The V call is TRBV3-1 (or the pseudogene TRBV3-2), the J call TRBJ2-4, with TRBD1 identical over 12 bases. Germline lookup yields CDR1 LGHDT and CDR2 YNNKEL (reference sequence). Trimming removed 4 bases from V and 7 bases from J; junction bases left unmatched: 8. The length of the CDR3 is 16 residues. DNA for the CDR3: TGTGCCAGCAGCCGACCCGGGACAGGGGGCGGCAACATTCAGTACTTC. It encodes CASSRPGTGGGNIQYF.

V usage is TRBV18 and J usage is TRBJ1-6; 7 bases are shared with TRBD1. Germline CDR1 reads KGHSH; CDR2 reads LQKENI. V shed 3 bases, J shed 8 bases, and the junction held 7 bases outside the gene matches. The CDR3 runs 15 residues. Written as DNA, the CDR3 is TGTGCCAGCTCACCTGCAGGGGGGCTGGATTCACCCCTCCACTTT. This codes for CASSPAGGLDSPLHF.

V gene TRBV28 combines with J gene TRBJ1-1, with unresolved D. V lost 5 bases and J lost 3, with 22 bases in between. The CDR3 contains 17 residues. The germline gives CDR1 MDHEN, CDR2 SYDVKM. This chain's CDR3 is CASSPPVLREDDTEAFF. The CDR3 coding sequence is TGTGCCAGCAGTCCCCCGGTCCTTAGGGAGGATGACACTGAAGCTTTCTTT.

CDR3 residues: CASSIVGSAWEYSGNTIYF. DNA of the CDR3: TGTGCCAGTAGTATCGTTGGCAGTGCGTGGGAGTACTCTGGAAACACCATATATTTT. The chain has TRBV19 and TRBJ1-3; D gene unclear. V lost 3 bases, J lost 0 bases, and 21 bases lay in between. The CDR3 length is 19 residues. Germline V lookup: CDR1 LNHDA, CDR2 SQIVND (reference sequence).

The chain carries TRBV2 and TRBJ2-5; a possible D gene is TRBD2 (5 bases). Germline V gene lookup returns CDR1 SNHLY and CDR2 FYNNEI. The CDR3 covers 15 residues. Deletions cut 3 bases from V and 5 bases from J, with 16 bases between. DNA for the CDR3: TGTGCCAGCAGTGAGTGGGCCGGGGTTGGGGAGACCCAGTACTTC. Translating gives CASSEWAGVGETQYF.

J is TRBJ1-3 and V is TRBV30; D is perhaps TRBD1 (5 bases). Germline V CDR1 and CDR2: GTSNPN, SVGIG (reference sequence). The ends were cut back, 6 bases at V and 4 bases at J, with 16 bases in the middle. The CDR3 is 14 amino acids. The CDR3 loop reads CACQTGTLGNTIYF. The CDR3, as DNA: TGTGCCTGCCAGACCGGGACTCTCGGAAACACCATATATTTT.

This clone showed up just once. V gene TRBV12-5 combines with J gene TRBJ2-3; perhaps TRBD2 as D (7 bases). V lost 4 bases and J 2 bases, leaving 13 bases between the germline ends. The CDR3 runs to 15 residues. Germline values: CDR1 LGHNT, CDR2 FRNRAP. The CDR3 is CASGWGGHLTDTQYF. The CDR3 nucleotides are TGTGCTAGTGGTTGGGGGGGACACCTCACAGATACGCAGTATTTT.

The CDR3 DNA reads as TGTGCCAGCAGCCACCAAATCGGGGCGGGGAGCGAGACCCAGTACTTC. Its translation: CASSHQIGAGSETQYF. The V and J genes are TRBV5-4 and TRBJ2-5; D perhaps matches TRBD2 (6 bases). CDR1 and CDR2 (germline): SGHNT, YYREEE (reference sequence). The V end was cut by 4 bases, the J end by 5 bases, with 21 bases between. The CDR3 totals 16 residues. Full variable domain (remainder filled in from reference TRBV5-4 and TRBJ2-5): ETGVTQSPTHLIKTRGQQVTLRCSSQSGHNTVSWYQQALGQGPQFIFQYYREEENGRGNFPPRFSGLQFPNYSSELNVNALELDDSALYLCASSHQIGAGSETQYFGPGTRLLVL.

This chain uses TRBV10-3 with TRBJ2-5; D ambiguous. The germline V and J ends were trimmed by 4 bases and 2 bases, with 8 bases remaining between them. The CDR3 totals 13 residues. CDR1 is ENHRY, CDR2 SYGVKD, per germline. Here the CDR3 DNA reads TGTGCCATCAGTGCGGCGGAACAAGAGACCCAGTACTTC. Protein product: CAISAAEQETQYF.

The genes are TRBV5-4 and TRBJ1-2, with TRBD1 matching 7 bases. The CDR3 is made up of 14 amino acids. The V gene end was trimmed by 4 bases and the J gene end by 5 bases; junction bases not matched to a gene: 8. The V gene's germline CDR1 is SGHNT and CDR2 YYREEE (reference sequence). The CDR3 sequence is CASSVGQVEYGYTF. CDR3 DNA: TGTGCCAGCAGCGTCGGACAGGTTGAATATGGCTACACCTTC.

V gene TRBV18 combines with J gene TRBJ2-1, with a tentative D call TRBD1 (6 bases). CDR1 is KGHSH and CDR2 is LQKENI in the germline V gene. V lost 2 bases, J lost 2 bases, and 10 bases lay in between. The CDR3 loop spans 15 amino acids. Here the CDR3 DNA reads TGTGCCAGCTCACCAATTGGGGGCCCCTACAATGAGCAGTTCTTC. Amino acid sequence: CASSPIGGPYNEQFF. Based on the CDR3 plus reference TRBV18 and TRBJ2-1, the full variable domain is NAGVMQNPRHLVRRRGQEARLRCSPMKGHSHVYWYRQLPEEGLKFMVYLQKENIIDESGMPKERFSAEFPKEGPSILRIQQVVRGDSAAYFCASSPIGGPYNEQFFGPGTRLTVL.

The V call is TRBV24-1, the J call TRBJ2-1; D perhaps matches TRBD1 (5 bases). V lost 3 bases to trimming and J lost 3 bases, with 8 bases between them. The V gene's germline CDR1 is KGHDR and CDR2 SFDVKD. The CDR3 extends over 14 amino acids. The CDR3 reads CATSDPDSYNEQFF. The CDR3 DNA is TGTGCCACCAGTGATCCTGACAGCTACAATGAGCAGTTCTTC.

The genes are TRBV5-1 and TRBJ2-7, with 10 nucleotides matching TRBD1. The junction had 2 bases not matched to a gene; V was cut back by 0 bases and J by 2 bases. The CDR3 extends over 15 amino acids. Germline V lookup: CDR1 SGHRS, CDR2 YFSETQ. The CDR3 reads CASSLEGTGAYEQYF. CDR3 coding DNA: TGCGCCAGCAGCTTGGAGGGGACAGGGGCCTACGAGCAGTACTTC.